This TCR beta chain emerged from a study of blood T cell repertoires in COVID-19. The table lists this clone with a count of one. Here immunoSEQ multiplex PCR was the method, and the copy in TCRdb shows in-frame clones only, minus some. Of tens of thousands of clones listed, 86% are singletons. Sequencing input: peripheral blood. The receptor's source is a man aged 50 to 60 with active or convalescent COVID-19.

In DNA form, the CDR3 reads TGTGCCAGCAGTTCACAGGAGTCCTACGAGCAGTACTTC. It yields the protein CASSSQESYEQYF. The chain recombines TRBV6-1 with TRBJ2-7, with D possibly matching TRBD1 (5 bases). This CDR3 contains 13 residues. The V end lost 5 bases, the J end lost 1 base, and 9 bases lay between the germline ends. Per germline, CDR1 MNHNS and CDR2 SASEGT.